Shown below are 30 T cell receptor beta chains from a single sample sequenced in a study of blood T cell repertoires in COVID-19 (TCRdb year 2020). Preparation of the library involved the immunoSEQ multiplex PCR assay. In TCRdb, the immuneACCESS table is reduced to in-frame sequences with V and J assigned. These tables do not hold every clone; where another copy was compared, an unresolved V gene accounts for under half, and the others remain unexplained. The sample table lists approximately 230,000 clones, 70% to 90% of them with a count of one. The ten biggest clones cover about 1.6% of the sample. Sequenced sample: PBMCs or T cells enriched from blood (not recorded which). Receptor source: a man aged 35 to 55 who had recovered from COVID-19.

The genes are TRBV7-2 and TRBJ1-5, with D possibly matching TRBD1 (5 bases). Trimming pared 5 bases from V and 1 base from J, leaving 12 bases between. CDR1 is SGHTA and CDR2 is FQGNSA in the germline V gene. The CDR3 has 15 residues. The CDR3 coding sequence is TGTGCCAGCAGCCCGTATGGGGGGAGCAATCAGCCCCAGCATTTT. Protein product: CASSPYGGSNQPQHF.

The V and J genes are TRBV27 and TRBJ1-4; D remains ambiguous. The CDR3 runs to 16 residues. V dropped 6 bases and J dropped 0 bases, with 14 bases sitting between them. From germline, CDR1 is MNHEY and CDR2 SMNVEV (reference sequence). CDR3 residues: CASRKRFTATNEKLFF. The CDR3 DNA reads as TGTGCCAGCAGAAAGCGCTTTACTGCAACTAATGAAAAACTGTTTTTT.

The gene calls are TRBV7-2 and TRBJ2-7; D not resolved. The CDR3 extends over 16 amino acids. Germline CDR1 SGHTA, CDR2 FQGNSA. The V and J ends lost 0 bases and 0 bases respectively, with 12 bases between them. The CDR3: CASSLAAGSNSYEQYF. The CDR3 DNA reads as TGTGCCAGCAGCTTAGCTGCCGGGTCCAACTCCTACGAGCAGTACTTC.

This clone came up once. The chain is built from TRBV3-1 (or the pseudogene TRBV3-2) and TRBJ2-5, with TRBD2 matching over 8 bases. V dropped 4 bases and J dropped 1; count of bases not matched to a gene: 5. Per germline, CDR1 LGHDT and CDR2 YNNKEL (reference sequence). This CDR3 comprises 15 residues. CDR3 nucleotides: TGTGCCAGCAGCCGGGCGGGAGGCCCCCAAGAGACCCAGTACTTC. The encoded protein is CASSRAGGPQETQYF.

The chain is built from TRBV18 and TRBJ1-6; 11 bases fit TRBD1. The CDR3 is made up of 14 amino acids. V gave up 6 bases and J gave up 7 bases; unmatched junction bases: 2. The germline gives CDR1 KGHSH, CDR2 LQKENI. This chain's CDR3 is CASSRDRGNSPLHF. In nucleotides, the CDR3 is TGTGCCAGCTCGCGGGACAGGGGGAATTCACCCCTCCACTTT. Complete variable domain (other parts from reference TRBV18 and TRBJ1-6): NAGVMQNPRHLVRRRGQEARLRCSPMKGHSHVYWYRQLPEEGLKFMVYLQKENIIDESGMPKERFSAEFPKEGPSILRIQQVVRGDSAAYFCASSRDRGNSPLHFGNGTRLTVT.

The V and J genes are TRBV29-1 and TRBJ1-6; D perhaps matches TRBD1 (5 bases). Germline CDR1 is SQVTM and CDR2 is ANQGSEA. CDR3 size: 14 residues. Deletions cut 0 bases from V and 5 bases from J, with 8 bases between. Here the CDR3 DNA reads TGCAGCGTTGAAGATGGAGGGGATAATTCACCCCTCCACTTT. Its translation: CSVEDGGDNSPLHF.

The CDR3 is CASSQVAIRQGDYGYTF. CDR3 DNA sequence: TGTGCCAGCAGCCAGGTCGCCATTAGACAGGGGGACTATGGCTACACCTTC. The chain is built from TRBV7-2 and TRBJ1-2; 9 positions match TRBD1. The CDR3 runs 17 residues. V lost 5 bases to trimming and J lost 3 bases; unmatched junction nucleotides: 13. The V gene's germline CDR1 is SGHTA and CDR2 FQGNSA.

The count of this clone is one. The CDR3 here is CASSQGGPNSPLHF. CDR3 bases: TGTGCCAGCAGCCAAGGAGGGCCGAATTCACCCCTCCACTTT. This rearrangement joins TRBV3-1 (or the pseudogene TRBV3-2) to TRBJ1-6; the D is unclear. The CDR3 spans 14 residues. V dropped 1 base and J dropped 7 bases, with 8 bases sitting between them. Germline lookup yields CDR1 LGHDT and CDR2 YNNKEL (reference sequence).

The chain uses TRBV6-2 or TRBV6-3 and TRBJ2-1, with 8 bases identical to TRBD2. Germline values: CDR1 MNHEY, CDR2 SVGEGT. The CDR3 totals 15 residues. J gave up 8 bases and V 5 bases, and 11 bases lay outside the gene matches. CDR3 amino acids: CASSRPGLGTYEQFF. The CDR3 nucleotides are TGTGCCAGCAGTAGGCCGGGACTAGGAACCTATGAGCAGTTCTTC.

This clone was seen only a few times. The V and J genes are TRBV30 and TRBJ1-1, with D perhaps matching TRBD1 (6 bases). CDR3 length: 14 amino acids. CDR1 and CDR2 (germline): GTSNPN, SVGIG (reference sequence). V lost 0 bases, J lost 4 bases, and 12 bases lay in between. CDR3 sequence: CAWSVQGFITEAFF. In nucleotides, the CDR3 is TGTGCCTGGAGTGTACAGGGTTTCATCACTGAAGCTTTCTTT.

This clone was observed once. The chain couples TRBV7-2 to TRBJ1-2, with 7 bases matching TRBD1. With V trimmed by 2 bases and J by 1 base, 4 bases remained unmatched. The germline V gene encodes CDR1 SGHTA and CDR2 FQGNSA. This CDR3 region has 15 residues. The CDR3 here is CASSLHRGINYGYTF. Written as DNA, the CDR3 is TGTGCCAGCAGCTTACACAGGGGTATTAACTATGGCTACACCTTC.

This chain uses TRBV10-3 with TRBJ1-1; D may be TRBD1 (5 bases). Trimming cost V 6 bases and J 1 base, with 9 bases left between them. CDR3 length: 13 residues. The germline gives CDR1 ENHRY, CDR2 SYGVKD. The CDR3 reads CAISLRENTEAFF. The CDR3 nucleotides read TGTGCCATCAGCCTCAGGGAGAACACTGAAGCTTTCTTT.

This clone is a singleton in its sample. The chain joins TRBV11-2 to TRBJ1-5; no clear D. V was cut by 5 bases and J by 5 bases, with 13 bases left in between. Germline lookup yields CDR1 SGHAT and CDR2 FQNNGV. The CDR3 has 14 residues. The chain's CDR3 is CASSVGVGHQPQHF. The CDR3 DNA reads TGTGCCAGCAGCGTCGGTGTGGGCCATCAGCCCCAGCATTTT.

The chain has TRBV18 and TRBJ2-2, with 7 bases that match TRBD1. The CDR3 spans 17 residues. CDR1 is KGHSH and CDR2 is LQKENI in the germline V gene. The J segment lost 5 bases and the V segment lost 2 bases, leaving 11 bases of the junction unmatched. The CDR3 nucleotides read TGTGCCAGCTCACCAAAAATAACAGGGGAGAAAACCGGGGAGCTGTTTTTT. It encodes CASSPKITGEKTGELFF.

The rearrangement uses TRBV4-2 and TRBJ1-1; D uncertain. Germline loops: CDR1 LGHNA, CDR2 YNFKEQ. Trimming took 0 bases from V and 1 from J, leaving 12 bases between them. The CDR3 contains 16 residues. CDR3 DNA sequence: TGTGCCAGCAGCCAAGAATCGACGGGTAAGAACACTGAAGCTTTCTTT. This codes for CASSQESTGKNTEAFF.

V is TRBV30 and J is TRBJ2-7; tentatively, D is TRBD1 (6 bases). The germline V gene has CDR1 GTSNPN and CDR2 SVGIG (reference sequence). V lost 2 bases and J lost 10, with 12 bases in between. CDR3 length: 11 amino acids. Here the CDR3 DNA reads TGTGCCTGGAGTCAGAACAGGGTTCAGTACTTC. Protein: CAWSQNRVQYF.

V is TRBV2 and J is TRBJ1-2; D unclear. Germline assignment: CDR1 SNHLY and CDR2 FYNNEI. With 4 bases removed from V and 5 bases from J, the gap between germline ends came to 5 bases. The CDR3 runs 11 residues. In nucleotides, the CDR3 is TGTGCCAGCAGTGCGACATATGGCTACACCTTC. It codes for CASSATYGYTF.

The CDR3 bases are TGTGCCAGTAGTATAGACAGGGCTTCTGGCTACACCTTC. This sequence encodes CASSIDRASGYTF. This chain links TRBV19 with TRBJ1-2; tentatively, D is TRBD1 (5 bases). Germline CDR1 LNHDA, CDR2 SQIVND (reference sequence). Trimming removed 0 bases from V and 7 bases from J, with 9 bases in between. The CDR3 is 13 amino acids.

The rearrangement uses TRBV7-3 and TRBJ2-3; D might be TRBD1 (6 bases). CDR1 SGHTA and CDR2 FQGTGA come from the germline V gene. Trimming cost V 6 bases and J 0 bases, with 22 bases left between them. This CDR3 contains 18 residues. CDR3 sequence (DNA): TGTGCCAGCAGTCACGACTTTACGTCTGGACAGAGCACAGATACGCAGTATTTT. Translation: CASSHDFTSGQSTDTQYF.

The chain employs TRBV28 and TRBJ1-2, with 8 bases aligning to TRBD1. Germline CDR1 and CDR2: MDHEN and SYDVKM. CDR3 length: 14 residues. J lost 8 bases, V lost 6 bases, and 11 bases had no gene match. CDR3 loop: CASRIGQGLEGYTF. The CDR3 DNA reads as TGTGCCAGCAGGATAGGACAGGGATTGGAGGGCTACACCTTC.

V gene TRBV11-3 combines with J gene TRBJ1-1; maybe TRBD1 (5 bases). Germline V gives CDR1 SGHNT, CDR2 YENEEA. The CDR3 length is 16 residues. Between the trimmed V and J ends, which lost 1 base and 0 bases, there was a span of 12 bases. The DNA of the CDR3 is TGTGCCAGCAGCTTAGGTGGGGCCAGCTTGAACACTGAAGCTTTCTTT. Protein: CASSLGGASLNTEAFF.

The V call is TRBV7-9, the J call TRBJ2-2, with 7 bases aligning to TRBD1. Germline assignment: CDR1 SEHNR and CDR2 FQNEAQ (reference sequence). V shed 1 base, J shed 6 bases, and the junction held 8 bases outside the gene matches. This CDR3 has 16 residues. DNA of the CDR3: TGTGCCAGCAGCTTAGACTGGGACAGCCGAGCCGGGGAGCTGTTTTTT. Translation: CASSLDWDSRAGELFF. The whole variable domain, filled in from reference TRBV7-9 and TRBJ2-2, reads DTGVSQNPRHKITKRGQNVTFRCDPISEHNRLYWYRQTLGQGPEFLTYFQNEAQLEKSRLLSDRFSAERPKGSFSTLEIQRTEQGDSAMYLCASSLDWDSRAGELFFGEGSRLTVL.

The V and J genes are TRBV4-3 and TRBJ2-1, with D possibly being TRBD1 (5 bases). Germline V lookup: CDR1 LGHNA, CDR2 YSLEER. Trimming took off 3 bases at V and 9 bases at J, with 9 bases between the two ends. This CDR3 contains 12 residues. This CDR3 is CASSQPRGEQFF. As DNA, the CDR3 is TGCGCCAGCAGCCAGCCTAGGGGTGAGCAGTTCTTC.

The CDR3 DNA reads as TGCGCCAGCGGGCTAGCGGGAGGGATAAGAACCGGGGAGCTGTTTTTT. Protein product: CASGLAGGIRTGELFF. The chain uses TRBV4-1 and TRBJ2-2; 12 bases fit TRBD2. Per the germline V gene, CDR1 is MGHRA and CDR2 is YSYEKL. There are 16 residues in the CDR3. The V gene end was trimmed by 8 bases and the J gene end by 5 bases; junction bases not matched to a gene: 9.

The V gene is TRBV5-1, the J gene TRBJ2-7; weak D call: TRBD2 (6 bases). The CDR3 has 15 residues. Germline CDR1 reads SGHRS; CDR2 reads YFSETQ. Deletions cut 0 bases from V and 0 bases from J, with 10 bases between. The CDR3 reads CASSLEGLNSYEQYF. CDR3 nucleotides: TGCGCCAGCAGCTTGGAGGGACTTAACTCCTACGAGCAGTACTTC.

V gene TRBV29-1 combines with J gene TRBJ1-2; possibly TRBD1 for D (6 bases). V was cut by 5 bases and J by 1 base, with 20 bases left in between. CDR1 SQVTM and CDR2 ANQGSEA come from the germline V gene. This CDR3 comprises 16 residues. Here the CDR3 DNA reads TGCAGCGTTTCGGTGAGGGGACACCTGAATAACTATGGCTACACCTTC. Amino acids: CSVSVRGHLNNYGYTF.

CDR3 DNA: TGTGCCAGCAGTTATGAGCCCGTTGCAACTAATGAAAAACTGTTTTTT. This translates into CASSYEPVATNEKLFF. This chain links TRBV6-5 with TRBJ1-4; D gene ambiguous. Looked up from germline, CDR1 is MNHEY and CDR2 is SVGAGI. Trimming removed 3 bases at V and 0 bases at J, with 11 bases between. This CDR3 comprises 16 residues.

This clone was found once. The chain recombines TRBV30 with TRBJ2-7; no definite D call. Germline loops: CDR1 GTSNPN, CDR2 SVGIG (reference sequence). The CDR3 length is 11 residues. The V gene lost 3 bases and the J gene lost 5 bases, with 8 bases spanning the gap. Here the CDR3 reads CAWSHIHEQYF. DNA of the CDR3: TGTGCCTGGAGCCACATCCACGAGCAGTACTTC.

The CDR3 reads CASSGPTAHGYTF. As DNA, the CDR3 is TGTGCCAGTAGTGGGCCCACAGCCCATGGCTACACCTTC. V is TRBV19 and J is TRBJ1-2; D gene unclear. This CDR3 is 13 amino acids long. Per the germline V gene, CDR1 is LNHDA and CDR2 is SQIVND (reference sequence). V shed 5 bases and J shed 6 bases, with 13 bases lying between them. Variable domain in full (rest from reference TRBV19 and TRBJ1-2): DGGITQSPKYLFRKEGQNVTLSCEQNLNHDAMYWYRQDPGQGLRLIYYSQIVNDFQKGDIAEGYSVSREKKESFPLTVTSAQKNPTAFYLCASSGPTAHGYTFGSGTRLTVV.

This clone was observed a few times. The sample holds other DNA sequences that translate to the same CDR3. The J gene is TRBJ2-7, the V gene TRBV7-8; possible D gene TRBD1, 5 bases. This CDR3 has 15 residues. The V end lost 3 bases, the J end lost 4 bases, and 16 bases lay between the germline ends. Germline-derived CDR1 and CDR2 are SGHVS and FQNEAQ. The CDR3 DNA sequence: TGTGCCAGCAGCTTGTGGCAGGGCCCAAGTTACGAGCAGTACTTC. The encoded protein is CASSLWQGPSYEQYF.